The 11 T cell receptor beta chains listed next were all sequenced from one sample in a study of T cell clonotyping in hematopoietic cell transplantation. The repertoire was sequenced with immunoSEQ multiplex PCR; TCRdb's copy has only in-frame clones and lacks some. The table lists more than 10,000 clones, roughly 92% of them singletons, with almost 8% in the top ten. The starting material was PBMCs, obtained 100 days after allogeneic stem cell transplant. The receptor set was obtained from a female patient in her fifties or sixties who had an allogeneic stem cell transplant from an unrelated donor, so the T cells may come from the graft donor. Some clones in this sample may be carry-over from other donors' samples.

This sequence joins TRBV7-9 and TRBJ2-5; TRBD1 agrees at 7 bases. CDR3 length: 16 amino acids. Germline V gives CDR1 SEHNR, CDR2 FQNEAQ (reference sequence). J gave up 3 bases and V 5 bases, and 12 bases lay outside the gene matches. CDR3 sequence: CASSALQGKGEETQYF. Written as DNA, the CDR3 is TGTGCCAGCAGCGCATTACAGGGGAAAGGTGAAGAGACCCAGTACTTC.

The V call is TRBV6-1, the J call TRBJ1-2; D may be TRBD1 (5 bases). The germline gives CDR1 MNHNS, CDR2 SASEGT. Trimming took off 6 bases at V and 4 bases at J, with 12 bases between the two ends. The CDR3 spans 13 residues. In DNA form, the CDR3 reads TGTGCCAGCAGGGGACCTCTAGGCTATGGCTACACCTTC. It encodes CASRGPLGYGYTF.

This chain connects TRBV6-5 to TRBJ1-2, with D possibly matching TRBD1 (6 bases). The CDR3 contains 15 residues. Trimming took off 6 bases at V and 4 bases at J, with 18 bases between the two ends. CDR1 and CDR2 (germline): MNHEY, SVGAGI. The CDR3 loop reads CASSYQGGMGYGYTF. DNA for the CDR3: TGTGCCAGCAGCTACCAAGGGGGTATGGGCTATGGCTACACCTTC.

The chain uses TRBV30 and TRBJ2-7; 10 bases are a match to TRBD2. The V gene's germline CDR1 is GTSNPN and CDR2 SVGIG (reference sequence). The CDR3 is made up of 16 amino acids. V lost 1 base, J lost 2 bases, and 8 bases stayed unmatched. DNA of the CDR3: TGTGCCTGGAGTGGACCATTACTAGCGGGGCCCTACGAGCAGTACTTC. It codes for CAWSGPLLAGPYEQYF.

The chain combines TRBV6-5 with TRBJ2-7; TRBD2 aligns across 9 bases. The CDR3 loop spans 15 amino acids. V lost 6 bases to trimming and J lost 7 bases; unmatched junction nucleotides: 13. CDR1 is MNHEY and CDR2 is SVGAGI in the germline V gene. DNA for the CDR3: TGTGCCAGCAGCGCAACCCGCGGGACTAGCTCGGAGCAGTACTTC. This sequence encodes CASSATRGTSSEQYF.

The V gene is TRBV5-1, the J gene TRBJ2-2; 8 bases agree with TRBD1. After removal of 2 bases from V and 7 bases from J, the junction contained 4 bases not matched to a gene. Per the germline V gene, CDR1 is SGHRS and CDR2 is YFSETQ. The CDR3 is made up of 14 amino acids. The CDR3: CASSFDRGNGELFF. In nucleotides, the CDR3 is TGCGCCAGCAGCTTCGACAGGGGAAACGGGGAGCTGTTTTTT. Variable domain in full (rest from reference TRBV5-1 and TRBJ2-2): KAGVTQTPRYLIKTRGQQVTLSCSPISGHRSVSWYQQTPGQGLQFLFEYFSETQRNKGNFPGRFSGRQFSNSRSEMNVSTLELGDSALYLCASSFDRGNGELFFGEGSRLTVL.

The V gene is TRBV19, the J gene TRBJ1-5; D ambiguous. The CDR3 is 16 residues long. V lost 0 bases, J lost 0 bases, and 9 bases lay in between. Germline-derived CDR1 and CDR2 are LNHDA and SQIVND (reference sequence). The CDR3 spells CASSIDPGYSNQPQHF. CDR3 in DNA: TGTGCCAGTAGTATAGATCCAGGATATAGCAATCAGCCCCAGCATTTT.

This clone was seen a single time. V and J are TRBV5-1 and TRBJ2-1; the D gene is possibly TRBD2 (6 bases). Germline CDR1 SGHRS, CDR2 YFSETQ. CDR3 size: 15 residues. Trimming stripped 2 bases from V and 5 bases from J, with 14 bases between. Written as DNA, the CDR3 is TGCGCCAGCAGCTTATGGCGGGACGAAAACAATGAGCAGTTCTTC. Translated, it gives CASSLWRDENNEQFF.

V is TRBV6-6 and J is TRBJ1-2, with D hard to call. Germline values: CDR1 MNHNY, CDR2 SVGAGI (reference sequence). V was trimmed by 2 bases and J by 1 base, leaving 5 bases between them. The CDR3 runs 13 residues. The CDR3 sequence: CASSYAGNYGYTF. CDR3 coding DNA: TGTGCCAGCAGTTACGCCGGTAACTATGGCTACACCTTC.

The chain recombines TRBV7-8 with TRBJ1-5, with unresolved D. V lost 1 base and J 1 base, leaving 8 bases between the germline ends. CDR1 SGHVS and CDR2 FQNEAQ come from the germline V gene. CDR3 length equals 15 residues. The CDR3 coding sequence is TGTGCCAGCAGCTTAGGCCGGGTAAGCAATCAGCCCCAGCATTTT. Amino acids: CASSLGRVSNQPQHF.

The rearrangement joins TRBV7-2 to TRBJ1-3, with TRBD1 identical over 8 bases. V dropped 4 bases and J dropped 7; count of bases not matched to a gene: 12. The CDR3 totals 16 residues. CDR1 and CDR2 (germline): SGHTA, FQGNSA. CDR3: CASSSKTGEGWNTIYF. CDR3 DNA: TGTGCCAGCAGCTCCAAGACAGGGGAGGGATGGAACACCATATATTTT.